These 2 T cell receptor beta chains were all obtained from the same sample, sequenced in a study of STAT5B mutations in CD4+ large granular lymphocyte leukemia. Profiling relied on immunoSEQ multiplex PCR, and the TCRdb table lists in-frame clones only, not all of them. The sample records tens of thousands of clones, approximately 84% being singletons. Sequencing was performed on CD4+ T cells from blood buffy coats. Receptor source: a human donor in good health.

The gene calls are TRBV6-6 and TRBJ1-1, with no clear D. The CDR3 has 13 amino acids. The V gene lost 6 bases and the J gene lost 2 bases, with 10 bases spanning the gap. Germline CDR1 reads MNHNY; CDR2 reads SVGAGI (reference sequence). The CDR3 DNA sequence: TGTGCCAGCAGACTCGATGTCAACACTGAAGCTTTCTTT. Protein product: CASRLDVNTEAFF.

CDR3 sequence (DNA): TGTGCCAGCAGCTTACGACGGGGCCCCACAGATACGCAGTATTTT. Protein: CASSLRRGPTDTQYF. The chain links TRBV7-2 to TRBJ2-3, with D possibly being TRBD1 or TRBD2 (5 bases each). This CDR3 is built from 15 residues. Trimming left V 2 bases short and J 2 bases short, with 11 bases between. Looked up from germline, CDR1 is SGHTA and CDR2 is FQGNSA.